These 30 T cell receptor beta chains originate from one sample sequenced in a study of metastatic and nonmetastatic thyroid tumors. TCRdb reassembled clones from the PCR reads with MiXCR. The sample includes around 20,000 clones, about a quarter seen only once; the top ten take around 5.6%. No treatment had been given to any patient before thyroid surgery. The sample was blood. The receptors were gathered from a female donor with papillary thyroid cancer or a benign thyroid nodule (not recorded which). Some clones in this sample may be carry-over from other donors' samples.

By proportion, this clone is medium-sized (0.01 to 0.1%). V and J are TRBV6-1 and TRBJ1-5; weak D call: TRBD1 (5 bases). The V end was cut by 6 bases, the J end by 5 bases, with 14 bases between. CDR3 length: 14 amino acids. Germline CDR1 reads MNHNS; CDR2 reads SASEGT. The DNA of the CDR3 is TGTGCCAGCAGATTAATAGGGGTTGATCAGCCCCAGCATTTT. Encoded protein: CASRLIGVDQPQHF.

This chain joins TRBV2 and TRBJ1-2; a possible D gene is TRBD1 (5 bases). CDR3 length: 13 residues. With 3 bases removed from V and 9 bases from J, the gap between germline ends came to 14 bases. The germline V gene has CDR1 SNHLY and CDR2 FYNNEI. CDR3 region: CASSDLQDYRYTF. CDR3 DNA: TGTGCCAGCAGTGACTTACAGGATTATCGCTACACCTTC.

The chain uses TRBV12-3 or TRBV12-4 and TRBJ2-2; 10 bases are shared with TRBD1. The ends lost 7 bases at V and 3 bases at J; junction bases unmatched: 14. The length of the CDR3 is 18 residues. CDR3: CASTDKPGDRGHTGELFF. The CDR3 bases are TGTGCCAGCACCGACAAACCCGGGGACAGGGGACACACCGGGGAGCTGTTTTTT.

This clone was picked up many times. The CDR3 nucleotides are TGTGCCAGCAGCCCTCGACTAGGGAAAGAGACCCAGTACTTC. Translated: CASSPRLGKETQYF. The chain is built from TRBV11-2 and TRBJ2-5, with a tentative D call TRBD2 (6 bases). CDR1 is SGHAT, CDR2 FQNNGV, per germline. The CDR3 spans 14 residues. Between the trimmed V and J ends, which lost 5 bases and 3 bases, there was a span of 13 bases.

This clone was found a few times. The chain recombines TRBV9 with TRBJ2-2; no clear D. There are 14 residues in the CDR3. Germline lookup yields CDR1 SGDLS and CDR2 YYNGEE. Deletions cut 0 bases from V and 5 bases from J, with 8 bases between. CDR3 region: CASSVGFGTGELFF. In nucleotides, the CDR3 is TGTGCCAGCAGCGTAGGATTTGGAACCGGGGAGCTGTTTTTT. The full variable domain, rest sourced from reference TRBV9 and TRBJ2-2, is DSGVTQTPKHLITATGQRVTLRCSPRSGDLSVYWYQQSLDQGLQFLIQYYNGEERAKGNILERFSAQQFPDLHSELNLSSLELGDSALYFCASSVGFGTGELFFGEGSRLTVL.

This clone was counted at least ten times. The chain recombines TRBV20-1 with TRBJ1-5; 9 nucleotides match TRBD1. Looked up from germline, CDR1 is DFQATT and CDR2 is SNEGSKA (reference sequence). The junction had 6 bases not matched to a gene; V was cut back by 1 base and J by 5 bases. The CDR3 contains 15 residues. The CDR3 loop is CSARGDRAGDQPQHF. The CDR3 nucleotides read TGCAGTGCTAGAGGGGACAGGGCGGGGGATCAGCCCCAGCATTTT.

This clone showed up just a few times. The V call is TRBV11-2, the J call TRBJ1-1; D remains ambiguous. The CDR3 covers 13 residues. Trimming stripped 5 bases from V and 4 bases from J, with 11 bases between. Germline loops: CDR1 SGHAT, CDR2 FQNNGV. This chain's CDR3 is CASSPYPVTEAFF. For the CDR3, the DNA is TGTGCCAGCAGCCCCTACCCCGTCACTGAAGCTTTCTTT.

DNA for the CDR3: TGCAGTGCTAGAGAGGTCGGCAGCGGCTCCTACGAGCAGTACTTC. Protein sequence: CSAREVGSGSYEQYF. The J gene is TRBJ2-7, the V gene TRBV20-1, with D tentatively TRBD2 (5 bases). V lost 0 bases and J lost 0, with 12 bases in between. Germline loops: CDR1 DFQATT, CDR2 SNEGSKA (reference sequence). The CDR3 runs to 15 residues.

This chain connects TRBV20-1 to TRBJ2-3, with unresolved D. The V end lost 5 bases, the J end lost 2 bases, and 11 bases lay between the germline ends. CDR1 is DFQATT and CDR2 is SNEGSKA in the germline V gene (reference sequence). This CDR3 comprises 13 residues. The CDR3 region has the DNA TGCAGTGCTCCCCATCCGAACACAGATACGCAGTATTTT. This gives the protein CSAPHPNTDTQYF.

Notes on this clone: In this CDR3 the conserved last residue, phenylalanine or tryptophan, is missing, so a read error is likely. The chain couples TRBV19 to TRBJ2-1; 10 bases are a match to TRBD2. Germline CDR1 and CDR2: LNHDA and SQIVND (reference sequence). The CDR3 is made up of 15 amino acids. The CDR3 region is CASRTQREGRYEQFL. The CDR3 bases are TGTGCAAGTAGAACACAGCGGGAGGGCAGATATGAGCAGTTCTTA.

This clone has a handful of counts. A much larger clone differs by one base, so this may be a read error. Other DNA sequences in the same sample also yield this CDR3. The CDR3 here is CASTGTDNYGYAF. CDR3 nucleotides: TGTGCCAGTACCGGTACGGATAACTATGGCTACGCCTTC. The rearrangement links TRBV5-8 to TRBJ1-2; D unresolved. CDR3 length: 13 residues. Germline assignment: CDR1 SGHTS and CDR2 YDEGEE.

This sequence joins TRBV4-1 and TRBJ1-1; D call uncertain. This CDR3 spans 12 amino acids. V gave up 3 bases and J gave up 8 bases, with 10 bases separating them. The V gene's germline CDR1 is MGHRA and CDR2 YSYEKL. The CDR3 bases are TGCGCCAGCAGCCAGGGAATGTCAGAAGCTTTCTTT. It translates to CASSQGMSEAFF.

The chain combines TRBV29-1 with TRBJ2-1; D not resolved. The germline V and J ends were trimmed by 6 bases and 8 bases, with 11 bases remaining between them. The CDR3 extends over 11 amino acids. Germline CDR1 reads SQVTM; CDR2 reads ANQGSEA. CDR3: CSVLSLDEQFF. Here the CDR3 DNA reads TGCAGCGTCCTAAGCTTGGATGAGCAGTTCTTC.

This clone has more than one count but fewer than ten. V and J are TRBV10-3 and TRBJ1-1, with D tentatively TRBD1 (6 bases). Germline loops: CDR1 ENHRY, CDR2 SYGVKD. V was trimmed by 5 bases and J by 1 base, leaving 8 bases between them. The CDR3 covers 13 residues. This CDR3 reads CAISRQENTEAFF. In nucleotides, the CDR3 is TGTGCCATCAGTAGACAGGAGAACACTGAAGCTTTCTTT.

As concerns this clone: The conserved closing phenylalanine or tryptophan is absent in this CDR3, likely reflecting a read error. The DNA for the CDR3 is TGTGCCAGCAGTTTTTCCCCGACAGGGTGGGCGAACGAGCAGTACTCC. Amino acids: CASSFSPTGWANEQYS. The chain joins TRBV28 to TRBJ2-7; 7 bases agree with TRBD1. CDR1 is MDHEN and CDR2 is SYDVKM in the germline V gene. CDR3 size: 16 residues. The V and J ends lost 3 bases and 5 bases, in that order; junction bases with no gene match: 13.

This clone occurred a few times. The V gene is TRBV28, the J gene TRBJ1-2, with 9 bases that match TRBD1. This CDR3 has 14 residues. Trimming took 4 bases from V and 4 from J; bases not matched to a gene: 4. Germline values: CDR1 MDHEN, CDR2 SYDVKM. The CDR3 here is CASSSDRGAYGYTF. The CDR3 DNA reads TGTGCCAGCAGTTCGGACAGGGGAGCCTATGGCTACACCTTC.

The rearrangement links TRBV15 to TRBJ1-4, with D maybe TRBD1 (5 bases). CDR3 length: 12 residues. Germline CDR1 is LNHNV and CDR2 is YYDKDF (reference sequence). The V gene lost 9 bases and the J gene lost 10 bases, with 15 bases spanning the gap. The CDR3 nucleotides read TGTGCCACGGGACCCCTTGGAGGAAAACTGTTTTTT. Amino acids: CATGPLGGKLFF. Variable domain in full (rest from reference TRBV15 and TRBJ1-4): DAMVIQNPRYQVTQFGKPVTLSCSQTLNHNVMYWYQQKSSQAPKLLFHYYDKDFNNEADTPDNFQSRRPNTSFCFLDIRSPGLGDTAMYLCATGPLGGKLFFGSGTQLSVL.

The CDR3 protein is CAWSVLGLRDGEQYF. In DNA, the CDR3 is TGTGCCTGGAGTGTACTTGGGTTAAGGGATGGCGAGCAGTACTTC. The chain carries TRBV30 and TRBJ2-7; D is uncertain. Germline CDR1 reads GTSNPN; CDR2 reads SVGIG (reference sequence). This CDR3 spans 15 amino acids. V lost 0 bases and J 6 bases, leaving 18 bases between the germline ends.

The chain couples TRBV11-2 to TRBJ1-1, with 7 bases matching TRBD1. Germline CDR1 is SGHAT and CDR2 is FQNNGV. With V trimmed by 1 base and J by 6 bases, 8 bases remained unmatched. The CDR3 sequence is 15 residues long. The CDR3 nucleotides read TGTGCCAGCAGCTTAGCTTTCTTAGGGGGCTCTGAAGCTTTCTTT. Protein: CASSLAFLGGSEAFF.

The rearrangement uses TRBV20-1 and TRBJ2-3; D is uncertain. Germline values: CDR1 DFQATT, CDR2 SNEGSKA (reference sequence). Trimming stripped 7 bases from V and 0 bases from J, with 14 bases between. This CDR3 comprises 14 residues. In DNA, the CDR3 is TGCAGTGTATACCCTGCCGCTAGCACAGATACGCAGTATTTT. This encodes CSVYPAASTDTQYF.

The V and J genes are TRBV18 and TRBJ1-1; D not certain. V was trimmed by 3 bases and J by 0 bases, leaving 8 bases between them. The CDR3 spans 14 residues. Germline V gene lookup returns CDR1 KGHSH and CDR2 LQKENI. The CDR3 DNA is TGTGCCAGCTCACCGGCTCGCATGAACACTGAAGCTTTCTTT. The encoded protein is CASSPARMNTEAFF.

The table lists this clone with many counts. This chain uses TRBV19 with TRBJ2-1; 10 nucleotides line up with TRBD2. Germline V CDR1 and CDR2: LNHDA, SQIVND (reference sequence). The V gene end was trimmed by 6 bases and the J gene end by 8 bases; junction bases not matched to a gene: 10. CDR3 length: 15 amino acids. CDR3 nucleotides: TGTGCCAGTAGAACACAGCGGGAGGGCCGATATGAGCAGTTCTTC. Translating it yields CASRTQREGRYEQFF.

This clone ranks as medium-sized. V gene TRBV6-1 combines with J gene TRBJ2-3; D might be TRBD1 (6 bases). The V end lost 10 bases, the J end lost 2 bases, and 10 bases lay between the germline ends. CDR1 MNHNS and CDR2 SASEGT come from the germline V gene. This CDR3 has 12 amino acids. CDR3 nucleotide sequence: TGTGCCACCCGGGACAACACAGATACGCAGTATTTT. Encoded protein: CATRDNTDTQYF.

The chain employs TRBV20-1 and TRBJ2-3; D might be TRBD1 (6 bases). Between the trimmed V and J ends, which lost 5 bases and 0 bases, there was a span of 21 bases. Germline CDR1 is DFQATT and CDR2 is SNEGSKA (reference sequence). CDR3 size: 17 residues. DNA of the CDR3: TGCAGTGCTTTTGGGGTTACGGGACACACTAGCACAGATACGCAGTATTTT. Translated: CSAFGVTGHTSTDTQYF.

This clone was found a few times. Written as DNA, the CDR3 is TGTGCCACTGCGGGGTACCAAGAGACCCAGTACTTC. This encodes CATAGYQETQYF. The chain joins TRBV2 to TRBJ2-5; D may be TRBD2 (6 bases). In germline, CDR1 is SNHLY, CDR2 FYNNEI. Trimming took off 10 bases at V and 0 bases at J, with 9 bases between the two ends. The CDR3 has 12 amino acids.

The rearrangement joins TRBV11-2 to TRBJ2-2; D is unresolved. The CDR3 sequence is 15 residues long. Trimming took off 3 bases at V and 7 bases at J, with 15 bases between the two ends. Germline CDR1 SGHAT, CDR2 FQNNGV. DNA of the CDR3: TGTGCCAGCAGCTTTACTGTGAGATCAAGCGGGGAGCTGTTTTTT. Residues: CASSFTVRSSGELFF.

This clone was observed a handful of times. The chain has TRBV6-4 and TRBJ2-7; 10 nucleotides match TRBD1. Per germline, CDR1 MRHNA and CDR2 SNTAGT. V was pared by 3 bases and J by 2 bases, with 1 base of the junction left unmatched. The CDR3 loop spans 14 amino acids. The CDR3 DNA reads TGTGCCAGCAGTGAGGGGACAGGGGCCTACGAGCAGTACTTC. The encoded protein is CASSEGTGAYEQYF.

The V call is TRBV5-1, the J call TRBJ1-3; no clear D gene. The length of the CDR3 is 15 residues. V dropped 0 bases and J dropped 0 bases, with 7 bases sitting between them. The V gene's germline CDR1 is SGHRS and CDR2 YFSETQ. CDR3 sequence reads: CASSLEGSSGNTIYF. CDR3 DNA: TGCGCCAGCAGCTTGGAGGGCAGCTCTGGAAACACCATATATTTT.

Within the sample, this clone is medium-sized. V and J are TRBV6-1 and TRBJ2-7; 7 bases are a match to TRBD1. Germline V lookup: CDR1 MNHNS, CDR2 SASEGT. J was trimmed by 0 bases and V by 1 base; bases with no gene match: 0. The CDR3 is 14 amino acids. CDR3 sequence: CASSEGDSSYEQYF. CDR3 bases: TGTGCCAGCAGTGAAGGGGACAGCTCCTACGAGCAGTACTTC.

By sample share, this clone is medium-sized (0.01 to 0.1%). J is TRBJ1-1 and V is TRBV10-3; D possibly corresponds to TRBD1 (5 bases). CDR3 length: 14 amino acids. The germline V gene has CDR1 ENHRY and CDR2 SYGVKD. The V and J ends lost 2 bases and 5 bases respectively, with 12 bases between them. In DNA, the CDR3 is TGTGCCATCAGTGAGCGGGCAGGGAATACTGAAGCTTTCTTT. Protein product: CAISERAGNTEAFF.